These 10 T cell receptor beta chains were all obtained from the same sample, sequenced in a study of T cells in Graves' hyperthyroidism and ophthalmopathy. What was amplified from RNA transcripts were TCR beta CDR3 regions. During a first-round RT-PCR of the TCR CDR3, the HTBI primer set was used. TCRdb re-called the multiplex PCR reads with MiXCR, one entry per CDR3 protein. The sample shows about 380,000 distinct CDR3 sequences, roughly 12% of them seen only once. The sequenced sample consisted of blood. The receptors derive from a man aged 25 to 40 with Graves' hyperthyroidism that later progressed to Graves' ophthalmopathy.

Many counts were recorded for this clonotype. Relative to the germline gene, one junction end is altered; a read error may explain this. V and J are TRBV7-8 and TRBJ2-7; no firm D call. The germline V gene encodes CDR1 SGHVS and CDR2 FQNEAQ. This CDR3 spans 14 amino acids. The CDR3 coding sequence is TGTGCCAGCAGCTTAGCGCGCAGCCTCTACGTGCAGTACTTC. It is translated as CASSLARSLYVQYF.

This clonotype was picked up a small number of times. This chain links TRBV3-1 with TRBJ2-5; 10 bases agree with TRBD1. The CDR3 has 15 residues. CDR1 and CDR2 (germline): LGHDT, YNNKEL (reference sequence). V was pared by 4 bases and J by 2 bases, with 4 bases of the junction left unmatched. The CDR3 region is CASSRPGQGQETQYF. The CDR3 DNA reads TGTGCCAGCAGCCGACCGGGACAGGGGCAAGAGACCCAGTACTTC.

This clonotype was counted many times. V usage is TRBV6-1 and J usage is TRBJ2-5; 10 bases match TRBD2. This CDR3 comprises 16 residues. CDR1 MNHNS and CDR2 SASEGT come from the germline V gene. V lost 4 bases, J lost 1 base, and 6 bases stayed unmatched. Here the CDR3 reads CASSAELAGLQETQYF. The CDR3 DNA sequence: TGTGCCAGCAGTGCCGAACTAGCGGGGCTCCAAGAGACCCAGTACTTC.

This clonotype occurred a few times. The chain is built from TRBV15 and TRBJ1-1; a possible D gene is TRBD1 (6 bases). The CDR3 is 15 residues long. The germline V gene has CDR1 LNHNV and CDR2 YYDKDF (reference sequence). V was trimmed by 0 bases and J by 6 bases, leaving 14 bases between them. CDR3 DNA: TGTGCCACCAGCAGAGACCCACAGGGAATTGCTGAAGCTTTCTTT. This translates into CATSRDPQGIAEAFF.

This clonotype was seen more than once but under ten times. The chain uses TRBV20-1 and TRBJ2-5; D uncertain. The length of the CDR3 is 12 residues. Germline-derived CDR1 and CDR2 are DFQATT and SNEGSKA (reference sequence). The V gene lost 2 bases and the J gene lost 5 bases, with 9 bases spanning the gap. CDR3 nucleotides: TGCAGTGCTAGACACTTGCGGGAGACCCAGTACTTC. It specifies CSARHLRETQYF.

This clonotype has more than one count but fewer than ten. The V and J genes are TRBV14 and TRBJ1-1; unclear D gene. The CDR3 is made up of 13 amino acids. Trimming cost V 2 bases and J 10 bases, with 14 bases left between them. CDR1 and CDR2 from the germline V gene are SGHDN and FVKESK. The CDR3 sequence is CASSQRTWSGAFF. Written as DNA, the CDR3 is TGTGCCAGCAGCCAACGGACTTGGTCCGGAGCTTTCTTT.

This clonotype showed up just a few times. A single base separates this from a much larger clone, so it may be a read error. This chain links TRBV11-1 with TRBJ2-3, with D hard to call. Germline CDR1 and CDR2: SGHAT and FQDESV (reference sequence). Trimming stripped 4 bases from V and 0 bases from J, with 8 bases between. The CDR3 consists of 14 residues. The CDR3 is CASSSFRSTDTQYF. CDR3 DNA: TGTGCCAGCAGCTCCTTTCGTAGCACAGATACGCAGTATTTT.

Ten or more counts support this clonotype. This rearrangement joins TRBV10-1 to TRBJ2-5; 9 bases agree with TRBD1. There are 19 residues in the CDR3. Looked up from germline, CDR1 is WNHNN and CDR2 is SYGVQD (reference sequence). V lost 0 bases, J lost 4 bases, and 15 bases stayed unmatched. CDR3 DNA: TGCGCCAGCAGTGAGTCGTGGGACAGGGAGGCTCGAGGTCGAGAGACCCAGTACTTC. Translated: CASSESWDREARGRETQYF.

This clonotype was seen at least ten times. V gene TRBV6-5 combines with J gene TRBJ2-7; D not certain. CDR3 length: 14 amino acids. V was cut by 2 bases and J by 3 bases, with 11 bases left in between. CDR1 and CDR2 from the germline V gene are MNHEY and SVGAGI. The CDR3 protein is CASSYRFNFYEQYF. The CDR3 DNA is TGTGCCAGCAGTTACAGGTTCAACTTCTACGAGCAGTACTTC.

In its sample, this clonotype was seen many times. This chain links TRBV6-1 with TRBJ2-1, with D possibly being TRBD1 (6 bases). V was clipped by 3 bases and J by 4 bases, with 13 bases between them. CDR3 length: 15 residues. Germline CDR1 MNHNS, CDR2 SASEGT. CDR3: CASSDPRGVYNEQFF. Written as DNA, the CDR3 is TGTGCCAGCAGTGACCCCAGGGGAGTTTACAATGAGCAGTTCTTC.